This T cell receptor (beta chain) was identified in a study of shared clonotypes between healthy human individuals. General observations from the study: At large depth, rarefaction still showed sorted-subset sequencing to be incomplete.

Of note for this clone: Antigen: not known.

The CDR3 runs to 15 residues. Germline CDR1 is MNHNS and CDR2 is SASEGT. Trimming removed 4 bases at V and 3 bases at J, with 16 bases between. As handled by the study authors: Junction-only sequences without quality scores were provided by ImmunoSEQ, so filtering was different. Assay: immunoSEQ multiplex PCR; the TCRdb copy retains only in-frame clones and omits some. V, J and clone size are taken as reported in that table, and D and trimming were inferred from the DNA itself. The sample consists of roughly 1,100,000 clones, around 76% of them appearing once. Material for sequencing was memory CD4+ T cells sorted from blood. Subset indicated: CD45RA-negative fraction. The chain is built from TRBV6-1 and TRBJ2-7; D ambiguous. This sequence was found in a young man in good health. The CDR3: CASSVMNVIFYEQYF. The CDR3, as DNA: TGTGCCAGCAGTGTAATGAATGTAATTTTCTACGAGCAGTACTTC.